The 9 T cell receptor beta chains below were found in one sample sequenced in a study of cytomegalovirus exposure and HLA in healthy donors (dated by TCRdb to the late 2010s). The library came from the immunoSEQ multiplex PCR assay. A mixture of 60 forward primers for TCR Vbeta segments and 13 reverse primers for TCR Jbeta segments was used in the multiplex PCR. Drawn from immuneACCESS, this table holds only the in-frame rearrangements with V and J called that TCRdb kept. Clones are partly lost; checked studies trace under half to an unresolved V gene and leave the rest unexplained. The sample contains around 250,000 clones, around 90% of them found a single time. Of the sample, about 1.5% falls within the top ten clones. The sequenced material came from PBMCs. These receptors were collected from a girl aged 2-10 years in good health and CMV-seronegative.

The chain has TRBV6-1 and TRBJ2-1; TRBD2 matches 9 bases. This CDR3 is 16 amino acids long. Per germline, CDR1 MNHNS and CDR2 SASEGT. The trim removed 2 bases at V and 13 bases at J, leaving 15 bases unmatched. The CDR3 coding sequence is TGTGCCAGCAGTGAAAGCCCTAGCGGGGTCAAGATATCACAGTTCTTC. Translating gives CASSESPSGVKISQFF.

The chain recombines TRBV7-2 with TRBJ1-1, with unresolved D. Germline CDR1 reads SGHTA; CDR2 reads FQGNSA. This CDR3 is 14 amino acids long. The germline V and J ends were trimmed by 1 base and 1 base, with 7 bases remaining between them. The CDR3 DNA reads as TGTGCCAGCAGCTTAGGCCGGGGGAACACTGAAGCTTTCTTT. Amino acids: CASSLGRGNTEAFF.

This chain connects TRBV7-9 to TRBJ2-1; TRBD1 matches at 8 bases. This CDR3 spans 12 amino acids. Germline V gene lookup returns CDR1 SEHNR and CDR2 FQNEAQ (reference sequence). V gave up 5 bases and J gave up 10 bases; unmatched junction bases: 4. The CDR3, as DNA: TGTGCCAGCAGCCTAGGGACAGGAGAGCAGTTCTTC. As protein: CASSLGTGEQFF.

V usage is TRBV9 and J usage is TRBJ2-5; 9 nucleotides line up with TRBD2. The CDR3 covers 15 residues. Germline-derived CDR1 and CDR2 are SGDLS and YYNGEE. The junction had 6 bases not matched to a gene; V was cut back by 2 bases and J by 4 bases. In nucleotides, the CDR3 is TGTGCCAGCAGCGTGGGTAGCGGGAGTGGAGAGACCCAGTACTTC. It codes for CASSVGSGSGETQYF.

The V and J genes are TRBV6-6 and TRBJ2-2; TRBD2 is a possible D gene (6 bases). Germline V gene sequence: CDR1 MNHNY, CDR2 SVGAGI (reference sequence). V was clipped by 4 bases and J by 5 bases, with 11 bases between them. The CDR3 contains 14 residues. The DNA for the CDR3 is TGTGCCAGCAGTTTGGAGGGTGGAACCGGGGAGCTGTTTTTT. Its translation is CASSLEGGTGELFF.

V and J are TRBV4-2 and TRBJ2-1; D perhaps matches TRBD2 (6 bases). The CDR3 consists of 18 residues. The germline V gene encodes CDR1 LGHNA and CDR2 YNFKEQ. V was clipped by 1 base and J by 6 bases, with 22 bases between them. The CDR3 here is CASSQAGNPGQGGNEQFF. The DNA of the CDR3 is TGTGCCAGCAGCCAAGCGGGTAACCCGGGGCAGGGAGGCAATGAGCAGTTCTTC.

A few counts support this clone. The chain couples TRBV6-6 to TRBJ2-1; 13 bases map to TRBD2. Germline CDR1 is MNHNY and CDR2 is SVGAGI (reference sequence). V lost 2 bases to trimming and J lost 5 bases; unmatched junction nucleotides: 3. The CDR3 length is 16 residues. The CDR3 protein is CASSYTGTSGDNEQFF. CDR3 nucleotides: TGTGCCAGCAGTTACACCGGGACTAGCGGGGACAATGAGCAGTTCTTC.

J is TRBJ1-2 and V is TRBV28; 7 nucleotides align to TRBD1. Germline V CDR1 and CDR2: MDHEN, SYDVKM. The CDR3 totals 15 residues. Germline trimming cut 6 bases from V and 6 bases from J; bases unmatched to any gene: 13. The DNA of the CDR3 is TGTGCCAGCAGAGGGACAGCTGGCTCAGGGGATGGCTACACCTTC. The encoded protein is CASRGTAGSGDGYTF.

CDR3 nucleotides: TGTGCCAGCAGCGGACAGGGGAAGAGGACAGATACGCAGTATTTT. Protein: CASSGQGKRTDTQYF. The V and J genes are TRBV7-6 and TRBJ2-3; TRBD1 aligns across 9 bases. Germline V CDR1 and CDR2: SGHVS, FNYEAQ. The CDR3 runs 15 residues. Trimming at V came to 5 bases and at J to 3 bases, leaving 6 bases not matched to a gene.